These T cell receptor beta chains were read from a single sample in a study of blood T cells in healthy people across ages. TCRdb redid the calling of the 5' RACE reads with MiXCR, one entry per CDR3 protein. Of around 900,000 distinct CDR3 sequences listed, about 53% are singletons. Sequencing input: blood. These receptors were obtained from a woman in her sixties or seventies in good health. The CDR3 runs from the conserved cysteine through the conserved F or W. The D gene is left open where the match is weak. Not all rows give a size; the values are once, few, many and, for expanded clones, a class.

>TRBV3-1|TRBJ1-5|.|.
CASSQEGYQPQHF
TGTGCCAGCAGCCAAGAAGGGTATCAGCCCCAGCATTTT
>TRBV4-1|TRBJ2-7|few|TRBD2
CASSQRERSYEQYF
TGCGCCAGCAGCCAGCGGGAGCGGTCCTACGAGCAGTACTTC
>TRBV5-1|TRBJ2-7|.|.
CASSSGDGPYEQYF
TGCGCCAGCAGCTCGGGGGACGGACCCTACGAGCAGTACTTC
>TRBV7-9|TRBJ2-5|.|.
CASSPTGMLQRPETQYF
TGTGCCAGCAGCCCCACAGGGATGCTACAAAGGCCAGAGACCCAGTACTTC
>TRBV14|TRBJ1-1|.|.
CASSPPRGFWNEAFF
TGTGCCAGCAGCCCCCCCCGCGGGTTTTGGAATGAAGCTTTCTTT
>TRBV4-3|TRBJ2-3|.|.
CASSQGLQGIADTQYF
TGCGCCAGCAGCCAAGGTCTGCAGGGGATCGCAGATACGCAGTATTTT
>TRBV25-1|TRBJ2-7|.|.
CASSEYGKGTYEQYF
TGTGCCAGCAGTGAATATGGTAAAGGAACCTACGAGCAGTACTTC
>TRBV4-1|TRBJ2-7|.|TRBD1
CASSPTRNRGIDEQYF
TGCGCCAGCAGCCCAACACGGAACAGGGGAATCGACGAGCAGTACTTC
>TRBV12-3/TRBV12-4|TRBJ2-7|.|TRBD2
CASSLVAGVGEQYF
TGTGCCAGCAGTTTAGTCGCGGGAGTGGGCGAGCAGTACTTC
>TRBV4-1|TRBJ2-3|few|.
CASSQTGTGGTDTQYF
TGCGCCAGCAGCCAAACCGGGACTGGTGGCACAGATACGCAGTATTTT
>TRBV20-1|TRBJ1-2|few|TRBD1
CSATPHRGENGYTF
TGCAGTGCTACCCCCCACAGGGGCGAGAATGGCTACACCTTC
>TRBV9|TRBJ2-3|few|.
CASSVVSSTDTQYF
TGTGCCAGCAGTGTGGTCTCATCCACAGATACGCAGTATTTT
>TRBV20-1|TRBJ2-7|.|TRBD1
CSAVTGTGGGNSYNEQYF
TGCAGTGCTGTAACCGGGACAGGAGGGGGAAACTCCTACAATGAGCAGTACTTC
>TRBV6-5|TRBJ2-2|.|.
CASSDPGLYTGELFF
TGTGCCAGCAGTGATCCGGGACTTTACACCGGGGAGCTGTTTTTT
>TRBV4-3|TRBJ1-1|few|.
CASSQITGNTEAFF
TGCGCCAGCAGCCAAATAACGGGGAACACTGAAGCTTTCTTT
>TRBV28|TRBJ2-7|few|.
CASKTSKASETYEQYF
TGTGCCAGCAAGACCTCCAAGGCTAGCGAGACCTACGAGCAGTACTTC
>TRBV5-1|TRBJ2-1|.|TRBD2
CASSQRWEGDGEQFF
TGCGCCAGCAGCCAGAGGTGGGAGGGCGACGGTGAGCAGTTCTTC